The entry that follows covers one TCR beta chain sequence. The V and J ends lost 4 bases and 3 bases, in that order; junction bases with no gene match: 11. Germline V gives CDR1 MNHNS, CDR2 SASEGT. CDR3 length equals 16 residues. The sample is drawn from a study of OX40 agonist ivuxolimab in advanced cancers. TCRdb keeps only in-frame clones here, not all; method: immunoSEQ multiplex PCR. The data show roughly 80,000 clones, over 85% seen once. V is TRBV6-1 and J is TRBJ1-2, with TRBD1 matching over 7 bases. Sequenced here: CD4+ or CD8+ T cells sorted from blood, sampled in a trial of the OX40 agonist ivuxolimab. The origin of this receptor is an adult with an advanced solid tumor such as melanoma, head and neck, liver or kidney cancer. As DNA, the CDR3 is TGTGCCAGCAGTGTAAGGCCCCAGGGGGTTGACTATGGCTACACCTTC. Translation gives CASSVRPQGVDYGYTF.